This T cell receptor beta chain was recovered during a study of shared clonotypes between healthy human individuals. Study-level findings and limits: Limited genetic and exposure-history diversity came from having few donors.

Generated by immunoSEQ multiplex PCR, the TCRdb table keeps only in-frame clones and is missing some. This sample yields around 2.1 million clones, of which approximately 95% are seen a single time; 0.1% to 0.15% belongs to the top ten. The germline V gene encodes CDR1 SEHNR and CDR2 FQNEAQ (reference sequence). The ends were cut back, 2 bases at V and 5 bases at J, with 12 bases in the middle. The CDR3 is 14 residues long. Concerning this clone itself: The antigen is not known.

Sequences were obtained from naive CD4+ T cells sorted from blood. Subset indicated: CD45RA+ positively selected. The gene calls are TRBV7-9 and TRBJ1-1; tentative D call: TRBD1 (6 bases). The receptor's source is a man aged 18-30 years in good health. Written as DNA, the CDR3 is TGTGCCAGCAGCTTAACAGGGTTGAGGACTGAAGCTTTCTTT. Translation: CASSLTGLRTEAFF.